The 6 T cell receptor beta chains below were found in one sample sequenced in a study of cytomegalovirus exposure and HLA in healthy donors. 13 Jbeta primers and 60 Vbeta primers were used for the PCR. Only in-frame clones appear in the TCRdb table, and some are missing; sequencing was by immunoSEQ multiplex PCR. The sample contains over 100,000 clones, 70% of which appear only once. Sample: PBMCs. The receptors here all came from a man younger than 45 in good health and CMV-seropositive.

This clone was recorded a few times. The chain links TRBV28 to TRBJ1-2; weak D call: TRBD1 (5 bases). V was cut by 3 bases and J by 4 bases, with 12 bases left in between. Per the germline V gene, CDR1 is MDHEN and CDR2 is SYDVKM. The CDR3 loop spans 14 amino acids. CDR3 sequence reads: CASSFIRAAYGYTF. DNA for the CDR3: TGTGCCAGCAGTTTTATCAGGGCTGCCTATGGCTACACCTTC.

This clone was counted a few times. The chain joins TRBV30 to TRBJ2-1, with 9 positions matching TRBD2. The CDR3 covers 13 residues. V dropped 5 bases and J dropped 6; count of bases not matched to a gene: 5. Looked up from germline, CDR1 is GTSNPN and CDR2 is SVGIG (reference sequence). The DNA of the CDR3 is TGTGCCTGGTACTCGGGACTAGCCAATGAGCAGTTCTTC. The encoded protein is CAWYSGLANEQFF.

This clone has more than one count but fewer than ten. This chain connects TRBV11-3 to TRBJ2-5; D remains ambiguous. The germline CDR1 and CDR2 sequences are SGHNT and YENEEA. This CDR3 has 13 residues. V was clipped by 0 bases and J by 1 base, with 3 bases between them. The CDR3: CASSLDRQETQYF. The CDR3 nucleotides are TGTGCCAGCAGCTTAGACCGCCAAGAGACCCAGTACTTC.

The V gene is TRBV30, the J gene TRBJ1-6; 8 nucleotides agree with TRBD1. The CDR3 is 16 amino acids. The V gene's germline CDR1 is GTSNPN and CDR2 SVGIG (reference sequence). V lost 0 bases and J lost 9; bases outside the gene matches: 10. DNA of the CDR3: TGTGCCTGGAGTGTCCAGGGGGCGCAGGGGGTTTCACCCCTCCACTTT. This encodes CAWSVQGAQGVSPLHF.

CDR3 sequence: CASSPGQGSEKLFF. CDR3 nucleotides: TGTGCCAGTAGTCCGGGACAGGGATCTGAAAAACTGTTTTTT. The V and J genes are TRBV19 and TRBJ1-4; 9 bases are shared with TRBD1. J gave up 7 bases and V 5 bases, and 5 bases lay outside the gene matches. Germline V gene sequence: CDR1 LNHDA, CDR2 SQIVND (reference sequence). CDR3 size: 14 residues.

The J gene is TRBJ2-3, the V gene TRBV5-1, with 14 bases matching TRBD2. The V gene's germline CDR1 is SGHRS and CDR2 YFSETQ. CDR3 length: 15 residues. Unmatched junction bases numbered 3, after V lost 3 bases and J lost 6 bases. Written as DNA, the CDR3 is TGCGCCAGCAGCTCCCGGACTAGCGGGGGGGATACGCAGTATTTT. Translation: CASSSRTSGGDTQYF.